A single sample is the source of the 8 T cell receptor beta chains below, sequenced in a study of CD8 T cells in ankylosing spondylitis. Whole-study results and caveats: Typical of ankylosing spondylitis blood, it appeared, was a TCR beta motif of seven to nine highly homologous variants.

TCRdb processed the 5' RACE reads anew with MiXCR; each CDR3 protein has one entry. In the table there are approximately 500,000 distinct CDR3 sequences, roughly 13% of which are singletons. Their target antigens are unknown. The specimen sequenced was blood, either unsorted or a sorted T cell fraction (not recorded which). Receptors were obtained from a male donor with ankylosing spondylitis.

V is TRBV11-3 and J is TRBJ2-2; D is perhaps TRBD1 (6 bases). V lost 3 bases, J lost 6 bases, and 14 bases lay in between. CDR3 length equals 15 residues. In germline, CDR1 is SGHNT, CDR2 YENEEA. CDR3 nucleotides: TGTGCCAGCAGCTTTCTCCCAGGGGAAGCCGGGGAGCTGTTTTTT. This gives the protein CASSFLPGEAGELFF.

This chain joins TRBV29-1 and TRBJ2-7, with D tentatively TRBD1 or TRBD2 (5 bases each). This CDR3 comprises 13 residues. Per germline, CDR1 SQVTM and CDR2 ANQGSEA. Trimming took 0 bases from V and 5 from J, leaving 11 bases between them. In DNA, the CDR3 is TGCAGCGTTGAAGATCAGAGGGGTCACGAGCAGTACTTC. Encoded protein: CSVEDQRGHEQYF.

This clonotype came up many times. The chain joins TRBV11-2 to TRBJ2-5; 9 nucleotides agree with TRBD1. The CDR3 covers 15 residues. The V gene end was trimmed by 1 base and the J gene end by 2 bases; junction bases not matched to a gene: 2. Germline CDR1 and CDR2: SGHAT and FQNNGV. CDR3 protein: CASSLGDRGQETQYF. CDR3 DNA sequence: TGTGCCAGCAGCTTAGGAGACAGGGGGCAAGAGACCCAGTACTTC.

Ten or more counts support this clonotype. The V gene is TRBV12-3 or TRBV12-4, the J gene TRBJ1-2; D is undetermined. This CDR3 is 15 amino acids long. V dropped 0 bases and J dropped 5 bases, with 13 bases sitting between them. As DNA, the CDR3 is TGTGCCAGCAGTTTAGCGATGAGTTTTGGGTATGGCTACACCTTC. Translating gives CASSLAMSFGYGYTF.

In this sample, this clonotype turned up many times. The J gene is TRBJ2-5, the V gene TRBV12-3 or TRBV12-4; 9 nucleotides line up with TRBD2. J was trimmed by 0 bases and V by 1 base; bases with no gene match: 3. The CDR3 totals 16 residues. CDR3 DNA sequence: TGTGCCAGCAGTTTAGGGCTAGCGGGATACCAAGAGACCCAGTACTTC. It codes for CASSLGLAGYQETQYF.

This clonotype came up a few times. This chain connects TRBV10-2 to TRBJ2-1; TRBD1 matches at 8 bases. CDR1 and CDR2 (germline): WSHSY, SAAADI. This CDR3 has 15 residues. Trimming took 2 bases from V and 6 from J; bases not matched to a gene: 6. The CDR3 nucleotides are TGCGCCAGCAGTGAGGGCCAGGGGGCCCGCAATGAGCAGTTCTTC. Translation: CASSEGQGARNEQFF.

The sample holds many counts of this clonotype. The rearrangement joins TRBV11-2 to TRBJ1-2; D not certain. The CDR3 extends over 15 amino acids. Trimming pared 10 bases from V and 4 bases from J, leaving 22 bases between. The germline CDR1 and CDR2 sequences are SGHAT and FQNNGV. CDR3 nucleotides: TGTGCCAATAGTTTCCAGATTCAGGCAGGCTATGGCTACACCTTC. Protein sequence: CANSFQIQAGYGYTF.

The sample holds a few counts of this clonotype. The rearrangement uses TRBV20-1 and TRBJ1-3; tentative D call: TRBD1 (6 bases). The germline V gene encodes CDR1 DFQATT and CDR2 SNEGSKA (reference sequence). This CDR3 has 15 residues. Trimming shortened V by 6 bases and J by 0 bases, and 15 bases separated the two germline ends. CDR3 nucleotide sequence: TGCAGTGCACTACCGGGACAAGGCTCTGGAAACACCATATATTTT. This codes for CSALPGQGSGNTIYF.